The clone carrying this T cell receptor beta chain was seen a handful of times. Its specificity is not known. The CDR3 length is 15 residues. From germline, CDR1 is MNHEY and CDR2 SVGAGI. Trimming left V 0 bases short and J 9 bases short, with 12 bases between. Quantitative molecular-barcoded 5'-RACE generated the TCR beta libraries. MiXCR was run by TCRdb on the 5' RACE reads, yielding one entry per CDR3 protein. Of approximately 250,000 distinct CDR3 sequences in the sample, 20% to 30% were seen once. The data are from a study of CD8 T cells in ankylosing spondylitis. Study-wide results and limits: With a CD8+ phenotype, disease-linked clones were relatively rare in peripheral blood. The authors reported significant enrichment of disease-linked clones in matched ankylosing spondylitis synovial fluid.

Sequencing was done on a sample of blood, either unsorted or a sorted T cell fraction (not recorded which). The chain is built from TRBV6-5 and TRBJ1-6, with D possibly being TRBD1 (5 bases). This TCR derives from a male donor with ankylosing spondylitis or in good health (not recorded which). The CDR3 DNA follows: TGTGCCAGCAGTTACTCGGAACAGGTTACTTCACCCCTCCACTTT. Its translation: CASSYSEQVTSPLHF.